This T cell receptor beta chain was identified in a study of neurological immune-mediated disorders. The CDR3 numbers 13 amino acids, ends counted. Among the participants, healthy controls were blood bank volunteers in Maryland, USA. Unsorted libraries came from 2 million PBMCs stored at -80 °C. cDNA was made by 5'RACE with 10-nucleotide random UMIs. Whenever a sequencing run was performed, it yielded over 180 million TCR-beta sequences from 15-18 subjects. MiXCR was run by TCRdb on the 5' RACE reads, yielding one entry per CDR3 protein. This table has tens of thousands of distinct CDR3 sequences, around 12% appearing once. This clonotype was counted once. In this CDR3 the conserved last residue, phenylalanine or tryptophan, is missing, so a read error is likely. Because the CDR3's place on the DNA is in doubt, the DNA is left out and the CDR3 is given as listed by TCRdb.

The chain joins TRBV12-3 or TRBV12-4 to TRBJ1-2; the listed D gene, TRBD1, was not tested against the DNA. The TCR was taken from a man in his 60s in good health. The sample comprised PBMCs. This chain's CDR3 is CASSETGRTGYTL.